These T cell receptor beta chains were read from a single sample in a study of CD8+CD57+ T cells in acquired aplastic anemia. MiXCR was run by TCRdb on the reads, yielding one entry per CDR3 protein. The sample shows about 290,000 distinct CDR3 sequences, roughly 53% of them seen only once. Sequenced sample: sorted CD4+, CD8+, or CD8+CD57+ T cells (not recorded which) from PBMCs. Every receptor here comes from a human donor with aplastic anemia. Both conserved end residues are part of each CDR3. D genes are given only for firm matches. Clone size, where shown, is once, few, many, or a class for clones that have expanded.

>many|TRBJ2-1|TRBV24-1|TRBD1
TGTGCCACCAGTGATACGCCCTCGTGGGGACAGACATACAATGAGCAGTTCTTC
CATSDTPSWGQTYNEQFF
>-|TRBJ2-7|TRBV20-1|TRBD2
TGCAGTGCTAGCCCCTTTCGCGGGAGCTCCTACGAGCAGTACTTC
CSASPFRGSSYEQYF
>-|TRBJ1-2|TRBV19|-
TGTGCCAGCGGGAGCATTAACTATGGCTACACCTTC
CASGSINYGYTF
>-|TRBJ1-4|TRBV6-2/TRBV6-3|TRBD1
TGTGCCATCAGTGATATGGGACAGAGAAATGAAAAACTGTTTTTT
CAISDMGQRNEKLFF
>-|TRBJ2-5|TRBV29-1|TRBD2
TGCAGCGTACGGGGGGGACTAGCGGGCCAAGAGACCCAGTACTTC
CSVRGGLAGQETQYF
>-|TRBJ2-7|TRBV4-3|-
TGCGCCAGCAGCCAAGAGGAGACGGCCTACGAGCAGTACTTC
CASSQEETAYEQYF
>many|TRBJ1-3|TRBV19|-
TGTGCCAGTAGTGAACGGTCTCTTGGGTCTCACATATATTTT
CASSERSLGSHIYF
>once|TRBJ2-7|TRBV25-1|-
TGTGCCAGCAGTGAATCTAGGACGGGTACGAAGCAGTACTTC
CASSESRTGTKQYF
>-|TRBJ2-3|TRBV20-1|TRBD2
TGCAGTGCTATTCGGGGGGGGACAGATACGCAGTATTTT
CSAIRGGTDTQYF
>-|TRBJ2-5|TRBV29-1|TRBD1
TGCAGCGGTACCCCTCAGGGGGCAGGAGAGACCCAGTACTTC
CSGTPQGAGETQYF
>-|TRBJ1-2|TRBV19|TRBD1
TGTGCCAGTAGTCGGAGGGACAGCGGCAACTATGGCTACACCTTC
CASSRRDSGNYGYTF
>-|TRBJ2-7|TRBV19|TRBD1
TGTGCCAGTAGTCGACTTGGACAGGGTCATTACGAGCAGTACTTC
CASSRLGQGHYEQYF
>-|TRBJ1-5|TRBV20-1|TRBD1
TGCGGTGCTAGGAGGACAGGGGGCGTAGAGACCCAGCATTTT
CGARRTGGVETQHF
>-|TRBJ2-3|TRBV7-2|-
TGTGCCAGCAGCTTAGCAGGGATGACAGATACGCAGTATTTT
CASSLAGMTDTQYF
>few|TRBJ2-5|TRBV20-1|TRBD2
TGCAGTGCTACGGGGGGGCCCCACGAGACCCAGTACTTC
CSATGGPHETQYF
>medium-sized|TRBJ2-5|TRBV7-2|TRBD2
TGTGCCAGCAGCTTAGGTCGTCGACTAGCGGGGGAAGGAGAGACCCAGTACTTC
CASSLGRRLAGEGETQYF
>many|TRBJ2-3|TRBV19|TRBD1
TGTGCCAGTAAGGGACAGGGCACAGATACGCAGTATTTT
CASKGQGTDTQYF
>few|TRBJ1-6|TRBV9|-
TGTGCCAGCAGCGCTGGTGGCTCACCCCTCCACTTT
CASSAGGSPLHF
>-|TRBJ2-1|TRBV2|-
TGTGCCAGCAGTGAAGCTCCCAGGGATGAGCAGTTCTTC
CASSEAPRDEQFF
>-|TRBJ1-2|TRBV7-3|TRBD1
TGTGCCAGCAGCTCTCAGACAGGGCCGAACTATGGCTACACCTTC
CASSSQTGPNYGYTF
>-|TRBJ1-1|TRBV15|TRBD1
TGTGCCACCAGCAGAGATTGGGGAACAGGGGGCAACAGTGAAGCTTTCTTT
CATSRDWGTGGNSEAFF